Following are 32 T cell receptor beta chains from one sample sequenced in a study of blood T cells in healthy people across ages. Together with a sample-barcoded 5' primer, a J-beta primer mix was included in a second PCR lasting about 7 to 11 cycles. TCRdb ran MiXCR on the 5' RACE reads and lists one entry per CDR3 protein. The repertoire consists of about a million distinct CDR3 sequences, with around 46% occurring once and the leading ten covering 13%. The sequencing input was blood. Source of these receptors: a young man in good health.

This clonotype was seen more than once but under ten times. The rearrangement joins TRBV4-1 to TRBJ1-2, with D possibly TRBD1 on 6 matching bases. Germline CDR1 MGHRA, CDR2 YSYEKL. The CDR3 covers 14 residues. V was trimmed by 1 base and J by 10 bases, leaving 16 bases between them. The CDR3 region is CASSQVAGVEVYTF. CDR3 nucleotide sequence: TGCGCCAGCAGCCAAGTGGCAGGGGTTGAGGTCTACACCTTC.

This clonotype was seen a few times. The chain carries TRBV20-1 and TRBJ2-3, with 9 bases lining up with TRBD2. Germline loops: CDR1 DFQATT, CDR2 SNEGSKA (reference sequence). V lost 5 bases to trimming and J lost 2 bases; unmatched junction nucleotides: 8. The CDR3 totals 15 residues. The CDR3 is CSASRAGGDTDTQYF. The CDR3 nucleotides read TGCAGTGCTTCCCGAGCGGGGGGCGACACAGATACGCAGTATTTT.

The rearrangement joins TRBV7-8 to TRBJ2-4, with 9 bases lining up with TRBD1. Germline V gene data show CDR1 as SGHVS and CDR2 as FQNEAQ. V lost 5 bases and J lost 1; bases outside the gene matches: 6. The CDR3 has 16 residues. CDR3 DNA sequence: TGTGCCAGCAGCGCCTTTGGGACAGGGGCCAAAAACATTCAGTACTTC. This codes for CASSAFGTGAKNIQYF. The entire variable domain, with the rest obtained from reference TRBV7-8 and TRBJ2-4, is as follows: GAGVSQSPRYKVAKRGQDVALRCDPISGHVSLFWYQQALGQGPEFLTYFQNEAQLDKSGLPSDRFFAERPEGSVSTLKIQRTQQEDSAVYLCASSAFGTGAKNIQYFGAGTRLSVL.

This chain connects TRBV4-1 to TRBJ1-4; D might be TRBD1 (5 bases). CDR1 is MGHRA and CDR2 is YSYEKL in the germline V gene. The CDR3 loop spans 16 amino acids. V was clipped by 4 bases and J by 4 bases, with 16 bases between them. CDR3 in amino acids: CASSPRGLPLNEKLFF. The DNA for the CDR3 is TGCGCCAGCAGCCCGCGGGGCCTGCCACTTAATGAAAAACTGTTTTTT.

The chain has TRBV7-2 and TRBJ1-5; the D gene is possibly TRBD1 (6 bases). Germline V gives CDR1 SGHTA, CDR2 FQGNSA. The CDR3 loop spans 15 amino acids. Trimming took 3 bases from V and 0 from J, leaving 9 bases between them. CDR3 in amino acids: CASSFDRISNQPQHF. CDR3 sequence (DNA): TGTGCCAGCAGCTTCGACAGGATTAGCAATCAGCCCCAGCATTTT.

The chain employs TRBV14 and TRBJ2-3, with 7 bases fitting TRBD1. The trim removed 0 bases at V and 1 base at J, leaving 4 bases unmatched. CDR3 length: 16 residues. Germline V lookup: CDR1 SGHDN, CDR2 FVKESK. The CDR3, as DNA: TGTGCCAGCAGCCAAGATCGGCAGGGGGGCACAGATACGCAGTATTTT. Amino acids: CASSQDRQGGTDTQYF.

The chain carries TRBV12-3 or TRBV12-4 and TRBJ2-3; 14 bases map to TRBD2. Trimming at V came to 5 bases and at J to 4 bases, leaving 5 bases not matched to a gene. The CDR3 has 16 amino acids. In nucleotides, the CDR3 is TGTGCCAGCAGTCTCCCGGGACTAGCGGGGGCAGATACGCAGTATTTT. Translating it yields CASSLPGLAGADTQYF.

The rearrangement uses TRBV6-5 and TRBJ2-1, with TRBD1 identical over 8 bases. Germline V CDR1 and CDR2: MNHEY, SVGAGI. The CDR3 runs to 14 residues. V gave up 6 bases and J gave up 5 bases; unmatched junction bases: 6. This CDR3 reads CASRYLDRDNEQFF. CDR3 DNA sequence: TGTGCCAGCAGGTACCTGGACAGGGACAATGAGCAGTTCTTC.

V usage is TRBV9 and J usage is TRBJ2-7; D tentatively fits TRBD1 or TRBD2 (5 bases each). From germline, CDR1 is SGDLS and CDR2 YYNGEE. This CDR3 spans 15 amino acids. Trimming cost V 4 bases and J 0 bases, with 14 bases left between them. The CDR3 bases are TGTGCCAGCAGCCTCGAAGGGGACCCCTCCTACGAGCAGTACTTC. This encodes CASSLEGDPSYEQYF.

The V gene is TRBV6-1, the J gene TRBJ1-4, with TRBD1 matching over 10 bases. Germline-derived CDR1 and CDR2 are MNHNS and SASEGT. The CDR3 has 16 residues. The ends lost 6 bases at V and 4 bases at J; junction bases unmatched: 8. CDR3 protein: CASSETGGPGNEKLFF. CDR3 in DNA: TGTGCCAGCAGCGAGACAGGGGGCCCTGGTAATGAAAAACTGTTTTTT.

There are many counts of this clonotype. Here the CDR3 DNA reads TGTGCCAGCAGCTTGGGGCCAGGGGCCTACGAGCAGTACTTC. Residues: CASSLGPGAYEQYF. This rearrangement joins TRBV27 to TRBJ2-7, with D possibly matching TRBD1 (6 bases). Trimming left V 6 bases short and J 2 bases short, with 14 bases between. CDR3 size: 14 residues. The germline V gene has CDR1 MNHEY and CDR2 SMNVEV (reference sequence).

This clonotype has only a few counts. A much larger clone is a single base away; this may be a read error. The gene calls are TRBV7-2 and TRBJ1-1; D perhaps matches TRBD1 (5 bases). V lost 5 bases and J lost 3, with 13 bases in between. CDR1 SGHTA and CDR2 FQGNSA come from the germline V gene. The length of the CDR3 is 14 residues. The CDR3 sequence: CASSVDRGYTEAFF. The CDR3 bases are TGTGCCAGCAGCGTAGATCGGGGGTACACTGAAGCTTTCTTT.

The CDR3 protein is CAWSVGLAGPDTQYF. The CDR3 DNA follows: TGTGCCTGGAGTGTTGGGCTAGCGGGGCCAGATACGCAGTATTTT. J is TRBJ2-3 and V is TRBV30; 9 nucleotides line up with TRBD2. The V gene's germline CDR1 is GTSNPN and CDR2 SVGIG (reference sequence). This CDR3 is built from 15 residues. J gave up 4 bases and V 0 bases, and 5 bases lay outside the gene matches.

Only a few counts were recorded for this clonotype. V gene TRBV7-2 combines with J gene TRBJ2-7, with 8 positions matching TRBD1. CDR1 and CDR2 (germline): SGHTA, FQGNSA. The CDR3 is 15 amino acids. The ends lost 0 bases at V and 3 bases at J; junction bases unmatched: 4. CDR3 region: CASSLARTGNYEQYF. DNA for the CDR3: TGTGCCAGCAGCTTAGCCCGGACAGGGAACTACGAGCAGTACTTC.

V usage is TRBV20-1 and J usage is TRBJ1-5; D is unclear. Trimming removed 4 bases at V and 0 bases at J, with 13 bases between. The length of the CDR3 is 15 residues. Germline V gene data show CDR1 as DFQATT and CDR2 as SNEGSKA (reference sequence). The CDR3 nucleotides read TGCAGTGCTAATGTCGCAGTTAATAGCAATCAGCCCCAGCATTTT. This codes for CSANVAVNSNQPQHF.

This clonotype came up a few times. J is TRBJ2-1 and V is TRBV4-2; D unclear. Germline V CDR1 and CDR2: LGHNA, YNFKEQ. V gave up 5 bases and J gave up 8 bases, with 19 bases separating them. The CDR3 runs 15 residues. The CDR3 spells CASSSSVSPSHEQFF. CDR3 nucleotide sequence: TGTGCCAGCAGCTCGTCCGTTTCCCCCAGTCATGAGCAGTTCTTC.

A few counts support this clonotype. The CDR3 sequence: CASSLDTLYNEQFF. The CDR3 nucleotides are TGTGCCAGCAGCTTAGACACCCTCTACAATGAGCAGTTCTTC. The chain employs TRBV11-2 and TRBJ2-1; the D is unclear. Germline lookup yields CDR1 SGHAT and CDR2 FQNNGV. The V end lost 0 bases, the J end lost 3 bases, and 6 bases lay between the germline ends. This CDR3 has 14 residues.

This clonotype was seen only a few times. The rearrangement links TRBV28 to TRBJ2-6; D perhaps matches TRBD2 (5 bases). The germline CDR1 and CDR2 sequences are MDHEN and SYDVKM. The ends were cut back, 5 bases at V and 0 bases at J, with 11 bases in the middle. The CDR3 is 16 residues long. CDR3 sequence reads: CASSNRGNSGANVLTF. The CDR3 nucleotides are TGTGCCAGCAGTAACCGGGGTAACTCTGGGGCCAACGTCCTGACTTTC.

The chain employs TRBV12-3 or TRBV12-4 and TRBJ2-7; the match to TRBD1 covers 9 bases. V was pared by 6 bases and J by 2 bases, with 8 bases of the junction left unmatched. This CDR3 spans 15 amino acids. CDR3 nucleotides: TGTGCCAGCAGCTACCACGGGACAGGGACCTACGAGCAGTACTTC. Its protein is CASSYHGTGTYEQYF.

In this sample, this clonotype turned up a few times. CDR3 sequence (DNA): TGTGCCAGCAGCCAAGATCGGGGACAGAAGTACTTC. Its protein is CASSQDRGQKYF. This rearrangement joins TRBV3-1 to TRBJ2-5, with 7 positions matching TRBD1. The CDR3 is made up of 12 amino acids. Germline CDR1 LGHDT, CDR2 YNNKEL (reference sequence). V trimming: 0 bases; J trimming: 12 bases; junction bases outside the gene matches: 4.

This chain uses TRBV29-1 with TRBJ2-5; D ambiguous. Germline loops: CDR1 SQVTM, CDR2 ANQGSEA. The CDR3 runs 12 residues. The ends were cut back, 5 bases at V and 11 bases at J, with 18 bases in the middle. CDR3 sequence reads: CSVNGGNNEQYF. The CDR3, as DNA: TGCAGCGTTAACGGCGGCAACAATGAGCAGTACTTC.

The rearrangement links TRBV7-2 to TRBJ2-3, with 11 bases identical to TRBD2. CDR3 length: 18 residues. J lost 5 bases, V lost 1 base, and 11 bases had no gene match. From germline, CDR1 is SGHTA and CDR2 FQGNSA. The chain's CDR3 is CASSLEASGGPGIDTQYF. The CDR3 DNA follows: TGTGCCAGCAGCTTAGAGGCTAGCGGGGGGCCGGGGATAGATACGCAGTATTTT.

The chain combines TRBV7-2 with TRBJ2-3; TRBD2 agrees at 8 bases. This CDR3 spans 17 amino acids. J gave up 2 bases and V 1 base, and 8 bases lay outside the gene matches. CDR1 SGHTA and CDR2 FQGNSA come from the germline V gene. The DNA for the CDR3 is TGTGCCAGCAGCTTAGTACTCCCAGCGGGGGACACAGATACGCAGTATTTT. Amino acid sequence: CASSLVLPAGDTDTQYF.

The V and J genes are TRBV20-1 and TRBJ2-3, with TRBD1 matching 9 bases. The CDR3 covers 17 residues. CDR1 is DFQATT, CDR2 SNEGSKA, per germline (reference sequence). The J segment lost 4 bases and the V segment lost 0 bases, leaving 11 bases of the junction unmatched. The CDR3 bases are TGCAGTGCTAGAGATCCGTCAACAGGGGGCAGGGCAGATACGCAGTATTTT. Its protein product is CSARDPSTGGRADTQYF.

This clonotype was seen more than once but under ten times. The chain uses TRBV18 and TRBJ1-6; D uncertain. Deletions cut 3 bases from V and 10 bases from J, with 13 bases between. There are 14 residues in the CDR3. Per the germline V gene, CDR1 is KGHSH and CDR2 is LQKENI. CDR3 residues: CASSPSTPGSPLHF. CDR3 bases: TGTGCCAGCTCACCTTCTACTCCGGGCTCACCCCTCCACTTT.

This clonotype was counted only a few times. The rearrangement uses TRBV9 and TRBJ2-5; no definite D call. V lost 1 base and J lost 9, with 22 bases in between. Looked up from germline, CDR1 is SGDLS and CDR2 is YYNGEE. CDR3 length: 16 residues. CDR3 in DNA: TGTGCCAGCAGCGTATCAACCAATCCCATAGTTGGGGCCCAGTACTTC. Translation gives CASSVSTNPIVGAQYF. The full variable domain, in which reference TRBV9 and TRBJ2-5 provide the parts outside the CDR3, is DSGVTQTPKHLITATGQRVTLRCSPRSGDLSVYWYQQSLDQGLQFLIQYYNGEERAKGNILERFSAQQFPDLHSELNLSSLELGDSALYFCASSVSTNPIVGAQYFGPGTRLLVL.

This clonotype was counted between two and nine times. The chain carries TRBV4-1 and TRBJ1-1; D remains unclear. Looked up from germline, CDR1 is MGHRA and CDR2 is YSYEKL. The CDR3 is 15 amino acids. V lost 1 base and J 3 bases, leaving 12 bases between the germline ends. The DNA for the CDR3 is TGCGCCAGCAGCCAAGTCCAGAATGCCGACACTGAAGCTTTCTTT. Its protein is CASSQVQNADTEAFF.

The chain carries TRBV3-1 and TRBJ2-7; D is undetermined. The CDR3 sequence is 13 residues long. The germline V gene encodes CDR1 LGHDT and CDR2 YNNKEL (reference sequence). The germline V and J ends were trimmed by 3 bases and 0 bases, with 6 bases remaining between them. The CDR3 DNA follows: TGTGCCAGCAGCCAGGCAAACTCCTACGAGCAGTACTTC. This encodes CASSQANSYEQYF.

This clonotype came up a few times. The CDR3 nucleotides are TGTGCCAGCAGTTACTCAAGGGTCTCTAGCACAGATACGCAGTATTTT. This gives the protein CASSYSRVSSTDTQYF. The V and J genes are TRBV6-5 and TRBJ2-3; D gene ambiguous. The CDR3 is 16 amino acids. V shed 0 bases and J shed 0 bases, with 10 bases lying between them. The germline V gene encodes CDR1 MNHEY and CDR2 SVGAGI.

The genes are TRBV28 and TRBJ2-1, with a possible D match to TRBD2 (6 bases). The CDR3 loop spans 14 amino acids. Germline V CDR1 and CDR2: MDHEN, SYDVKM. V shed 3 bases and J shed 6 bases, with 12 bases lying between them. The DNA of the CDR3 is TGTGCCAGCAGTTTGCTCTTCGGGGGCAATGAGCAGTTCTTC. Translating it yields CASSLLFGGNEQFF.

This clonotype was counted a few times. V and J are TRBV9 and TRBJ2-3; unclear D gene. Germline-derived CDR1 and CDR2 are SGDLS and YYNGEE. Between the trimmed V and J ends, which lost 0 bases and 0 bases, there was a span of 8 bases. This CDR3 is 15 amino acids long. The CDR3, as DNA: TGTGCCAGCAGCGTAGCTCCGACTAGCACAGATACGCAGTATTTT. Protein: CASSVAPTSTDTQYF.

The chain is built from TRBV14 and TRBJ2-5; D is unclear. There are 15 residues in the CDR3. V lost 4 bases, J lost 2 bases, and 14 bases lay in between. The germline V gene encodes CDR1 SGHDN and CDR2 FVKESK. CDR3: CASSRPAAIQETQYF. The DNA for the CDR3 is TGTGCCAGCAGCCGTCCCGCCGCCATTCAAGAGACCCAGTACTTC.